These T cell receptor beta chains were read from a single sample in a study of cytomegalovirus exposure and HLA in healthy donors. TCRdb's copy holds only in-frame clones and misses some; the assay was immunoSEQ multiplex PCR. The sample yields around 120,000 clones, approximately 80% seen once. Input material: PBMCs. These receptors came from a male donor in good health and CMV-seropositive. Both conserved end residues are part of each CDR3. A D gene is named only where the DNA matches it firmly. Clone size is not always given. Where it is, it says once, few, many or a class for expanded clones.

D gene | J gene | clone size | V gene | CDR3 DNA | CDR3 protein
TRBD1 | TRBJ2-6 | . | TRBV9 | TGTGCCAGCAGCGTATCGGGACAGGGGCGCTCTGGGGCCAACGGCCTGACTTTC | CASSVSGQGRSGANGLTF
. | TRBJ1-1 | . | TRBV7-3 | TGTGCCAGCAGCTTATGGGGGGGGCGGGACACTGAAGCTTTCTTT | CASSLWGGRDTEAFF
TRBD1 | TRBJ1-2 | . | TRBV7-9 | TGTGCCAGCAGCGCCTGGACAGGGGGCGACTATGGCTACACCTTC | CASSAWTGGDYGYTF
. | TRBJ1-2 | . | TRBV30 | TGTGCCTGGAGCCCAACGACACGCGGCTACACCTTC | CAWSPTTRGYTF
TRBD1 | TRBJ1-5 | . | TRBV30 | TGTGCCTACTCCAGGGGGCTTGGGAATCAGCCCCAGCATTTT | CAYSRGLGNQPQHF
. | TRBJ2-5 | few | TRBV11-3 | TGTGCCAGCAGCCCGGGGGGCAGGGACCAAGAGACCCAGTACTTC | CASSPGGRDQETQYF
. | TRBJ2-3 | . | TRBV19 | TGTGCCAGTAGTCCTAGCACAGATACGCAGTATTTT | CASSPSTDTQYF
TRBD1 | TRBJ2-5 | . | TRBV7-6 | TGTGCCAGCAGCTTAGAAACAGGGGCGGGGACCCAGTACTTC | CASSLETGAGTQYF
TRBD1 | TRBJ2-3 | few | TRBV2 | TGTGCCAGCAGTGGAGGGGGCTCAGTCACAGATACGCAGTATTTT | CASSGGGSVTDTQYF
. | TRBJ2-7 | . | TRBV13 | TGTGCCAGCAGCTCCGTATTCTTCTCCTACGAGCAGTACTTC | CASSSVFFSYEQYF
TRBD2 | TRBJ2-5 | once | TRBV7-9 | TGTGCCAGCAGCGCTCTTATACCACTAGCGGAGACCCAGTACTTC | CASSALIPLAETQYF
TRBD2 | TRBJ2-7 | . | TRBV27 | TGTGCCAGCAGTGCCAGCGGGAACTCCTACGAGCAGTACTTC | CASSASGNSYEQYF
. | TRBJ2-7 | . | TRBV2 | TGTGCCAGCAGTTCCCGAAGAGTCCAAAGCTCCTACGAGCAGTACTTC | CASSSRRVQSSYEQYF
TRBD2 | TRBJ2-1 | . | TRBV28 | TGTGCCAGCAGTATAGGCGGGAGGGCCAAGTACAATGAGCAGTTCTTC | CASSIGGRAKYNEQFF
. | TRBJ1-5 | . | TRBV5-1 | TGCGCCAGCAGCTTGGGGAGCGGCAATCAGCCCCAGCATTTT | CASSLGSGNQPQHF